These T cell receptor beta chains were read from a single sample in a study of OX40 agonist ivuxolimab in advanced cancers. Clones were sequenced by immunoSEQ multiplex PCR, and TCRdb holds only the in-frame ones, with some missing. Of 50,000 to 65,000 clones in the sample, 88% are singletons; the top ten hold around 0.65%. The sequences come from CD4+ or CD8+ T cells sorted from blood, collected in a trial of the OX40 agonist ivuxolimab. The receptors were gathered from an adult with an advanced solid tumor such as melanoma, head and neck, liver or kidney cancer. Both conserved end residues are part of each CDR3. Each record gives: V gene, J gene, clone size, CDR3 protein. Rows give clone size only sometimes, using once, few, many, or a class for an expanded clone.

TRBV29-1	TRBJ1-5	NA	CSVADGYSNQPQHF
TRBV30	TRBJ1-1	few	CAWRKSENTEAFF
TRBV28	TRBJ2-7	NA	CASSTGYPYEQYF
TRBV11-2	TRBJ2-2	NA	CASSLILAGENTGELFF
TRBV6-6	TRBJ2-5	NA	CASSQKETQYF
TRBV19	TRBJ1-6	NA	CASSSADRGYSPLHF
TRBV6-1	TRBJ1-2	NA	CASSDRTGGFYGYTF
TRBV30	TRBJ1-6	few	CAWSRMGNSPLHF
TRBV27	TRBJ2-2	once	CASSLRGSNTGELFF
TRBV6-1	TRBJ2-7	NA	CATSRGGLSSYEQYF